The next 5 T cell receptor beta chains were all read from a single sample in a study of control samples from healthy donors and cancer patients. Assay: immunoSEQ multiplex PCR; the TCRdb copy retains only in-frame clones and omits some. The table has around 180,000 clones, 91% seen once. The sequenced sample consisted of blood. The receptors were sampled from a woman between 40 and 55 years old in good health.

The chain recombines TRBV7-9 with TRBJ2-1; 7 bases are a match to TRBD2. Losses at the gene ends were 0 bases for V and 4 bases for J; bases not matched to a gene: 9. The CDR3 length is 17 residues. The germline V gene encodes CDR1 SEHNR and CDR2 FQNEAQ (reference sequence). The CDR3 is CASSLAPERGPYNEQFF. The CDR3 DNA reads TGTGCCAGCAGCTTAGCGCCAGAGCGGGGCCCTTACAATGAGCAGTTCTTC.

The V gene is TRBV9, the J gene TRBJ1-6; D gene ambiguous. The V end lost 10 bases, the J end lost 0 bases, and 11 bases lay between the germline ends. This CDR3 region has 14 residues. In germline, CDR1 is SGDLS, CDR2 YYNGEE. The CDR3 is CASEPGSYNSPLHF. The CDR3, as DNA: TGTGCCTCCGAGCCGGGCTCCTATAATTCACCCCTCCACTTT.

This clone was seen more than once but under ten times. V usage is TRBV18 and J usage is TRBJ1-2; D is undetermined. V lost 3 bases to trimming and J lost 8 bases, with 7 bases between them. The CDR3 extends over 11 amino acids. Germline V gene sequence: CDR1 KGHSH, CDR2 LQKENI. CDR3 region: CASSPDVGYTF. The DNA of the CDR3 is TGTGCCAGCTCACCGGACGTAGGCTACACCTTC. The variable domain in full, completed from reference TRBV18 and TRBJ1-2, reads NAGVMQNPRHLVRRRGQEARLRCSPMKGHSHVYWYRQLPEEGLKFMVYLQKENIIDESGMPKERFSAEFPKEGPSILRIQQVVRGDSAAYFCASSPDVGYTFGSGTRLTVV.

For this clone: The same CDR3 can be traced to other DNA sequences in this sample. The chain employs TRBV3-1 (or the pseudogene TRBV3-2) and TRBJ1-1, with D unclear. Trimming took 3 bases from V and 0 from J, leaving 5 bases between them. Germline assignment: CDR1 LGHDT and CDR2 YNNKEL (reference sequence). This CDR3 is built from 13 residues. The CDR3 DNA sequence: TGTGCCAGCAGCCAGGGCCTGAACACTGAAGCTTTCTTT. It yields the protein CASSQGLNTEAFF.

This chain uses TRBV7-9 with TRBJ2-7; D unresolved. Between the trimmed V and J ends, which lost 5 bases and 0 bases, there was a span of 11 bases. CDR3 length: 14 amino acids. The V gene's germline CDR1 is SEHNR and CDR2 FQNEAQ (reference sequence). The CDR3: CASSGPASSYEQYF. The CDR3 nucleotides read TGTGCCAGCAGCGGACCAGCTAGCTCCTACGAGCAGTACTTC.